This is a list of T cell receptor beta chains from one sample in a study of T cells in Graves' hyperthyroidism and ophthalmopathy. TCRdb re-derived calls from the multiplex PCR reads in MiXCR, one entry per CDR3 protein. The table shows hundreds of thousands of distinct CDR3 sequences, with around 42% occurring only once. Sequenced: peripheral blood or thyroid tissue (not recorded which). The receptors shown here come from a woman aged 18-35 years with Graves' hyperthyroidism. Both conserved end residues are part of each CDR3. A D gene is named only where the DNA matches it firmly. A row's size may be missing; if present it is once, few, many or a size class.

TGTGCCAGCAGCCAAGAAGGGGCAGTTATGAACACTGAGGCTTTCTTT CASSQEGAVMNTEAFF NA TRBJ1-1 NA TRBV14
TGTGCCAGCAGCTTAAACGGACAGCCTAACTATGGCTACACCTTC CASSLNGQPNYGYTF NA TRBJ1-2 many TRBV7-2
TGTGCCAGCAGCTTCACGAGTCAAGAGACCCAGTTC CASSFTSQETQF NA TRBJ2-5 NA TRBV11-1
TGTGCCATCAGTTCAACCGGGACAGCAGGTCAGCCCCAGCATTTT CAISSTGTAGQPQHF TRBD1 TRBJ1-5 few TRBV10-3
TGTGCCAGCAGCGTAGAACAGGGGGGGGAAGAGACCCAGTACTTC CASSVEQGGEETQYF NA TRBJ2-5 NA TRBV9
TGTGCCTGGAGGCTCGGGGTTGACTATGGCTACACCTTC CAWRLGVDYGYTF NA TRBJ1-2 NA TRBV25-1
TGTGCCATCAGTGGACCGGACGGGAGCCTCTACGAGCAGTACTTC CAISGPDGSLYEQYF NA TRBJ2-7 few TRBV10-3
TGTGCCAGCTCACCACAGCAGGGGAACACTGAAGCTTTCTTT CASSPQQGNTEAFF NA TRBJ1-1 few TRBV2
TGTGCCAGCAGCCTGGCGAGGGAGGGGCGTAGTCAGCCCCAGCATTTT CASSLAREGRSQPQHF NA TRBJ1-5 NA TRBV12-3/TRBV12-4
TGTGCCAGCAGCTCCCGCTTTGGAGACAGCCAGACCTCTGGAAACACCATATATTTT CASSSRFGDSQTSGNTIYF NA TRBJ1-3 few TRBV11-3